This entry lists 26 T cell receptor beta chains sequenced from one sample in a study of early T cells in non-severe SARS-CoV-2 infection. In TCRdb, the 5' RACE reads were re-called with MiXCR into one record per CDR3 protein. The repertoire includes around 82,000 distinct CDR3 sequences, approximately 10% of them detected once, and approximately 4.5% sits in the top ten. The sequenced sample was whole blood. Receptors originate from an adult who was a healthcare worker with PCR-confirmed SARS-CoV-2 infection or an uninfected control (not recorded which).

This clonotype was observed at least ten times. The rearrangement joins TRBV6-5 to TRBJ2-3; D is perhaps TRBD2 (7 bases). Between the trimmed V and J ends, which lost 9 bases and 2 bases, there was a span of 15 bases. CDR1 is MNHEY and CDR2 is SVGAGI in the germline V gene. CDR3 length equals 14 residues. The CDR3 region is CASGGGGLTDTQYF. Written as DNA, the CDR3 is TGTGCCAGTGGGGGCGGGGGACTCACAGATACGCAGTATTTT.

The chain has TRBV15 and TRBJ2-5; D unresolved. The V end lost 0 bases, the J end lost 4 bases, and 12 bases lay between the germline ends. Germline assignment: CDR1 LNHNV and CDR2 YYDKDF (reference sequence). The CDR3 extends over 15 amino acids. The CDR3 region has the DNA TGTGCCACCAGCAGAGATCGTAACCTGGGAGAGACCCAGTACTTC. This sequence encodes CATSRDRNLGETQYF.

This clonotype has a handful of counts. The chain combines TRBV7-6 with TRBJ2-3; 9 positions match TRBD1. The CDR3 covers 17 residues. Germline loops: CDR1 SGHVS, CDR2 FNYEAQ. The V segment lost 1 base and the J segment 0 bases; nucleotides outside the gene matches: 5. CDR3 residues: CASSLVGTGLSTDTQYF. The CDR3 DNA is TGTGCCAGCAGCTTAGTCGGGACAGGGCTGAGCACAGATACGCAGTATTTT.

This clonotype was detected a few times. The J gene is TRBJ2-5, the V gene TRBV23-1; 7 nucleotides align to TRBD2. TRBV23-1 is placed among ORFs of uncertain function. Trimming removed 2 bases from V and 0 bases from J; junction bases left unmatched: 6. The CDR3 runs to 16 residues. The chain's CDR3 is CASSQNQTSDQETQYF. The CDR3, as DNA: TGCGCCAGCAGTCAAAACCAAACTAGCGACCAAGAGACCCAGTACTTC.

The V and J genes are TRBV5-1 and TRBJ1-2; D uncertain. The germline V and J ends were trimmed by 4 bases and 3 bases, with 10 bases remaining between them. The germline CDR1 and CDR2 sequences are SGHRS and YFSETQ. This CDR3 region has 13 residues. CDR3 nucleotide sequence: TGCGCCAGCAGCACGACATCAGACTATGGCTACACCTTC. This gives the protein CASSTTSDYGYTF.

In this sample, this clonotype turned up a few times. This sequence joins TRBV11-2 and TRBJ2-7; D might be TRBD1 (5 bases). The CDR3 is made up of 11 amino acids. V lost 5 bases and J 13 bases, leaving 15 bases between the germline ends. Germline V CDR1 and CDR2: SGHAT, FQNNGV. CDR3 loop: CASSRVRGGYF. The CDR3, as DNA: TGTGCCAGCAGCAGAGTTAGGGGCGGCTACTTC.

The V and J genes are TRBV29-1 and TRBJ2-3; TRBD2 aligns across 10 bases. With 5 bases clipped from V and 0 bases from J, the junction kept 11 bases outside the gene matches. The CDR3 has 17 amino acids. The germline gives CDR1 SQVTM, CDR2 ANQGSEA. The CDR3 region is CSVFYHGSGGSTDTQYF. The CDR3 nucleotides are TGCAGCGTTTTTTATCACGGTAGCGGGGGGAGCACAGATACGCAGTATTTT.

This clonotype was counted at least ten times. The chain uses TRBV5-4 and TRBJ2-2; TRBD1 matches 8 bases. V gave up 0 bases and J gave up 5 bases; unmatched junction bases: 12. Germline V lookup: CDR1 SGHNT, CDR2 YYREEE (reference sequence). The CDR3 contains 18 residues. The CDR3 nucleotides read TGTGCCAGCAGCTTGGCGATCCGGGACAGGTCCAAGACCGGGGAGCTGTTTTTT. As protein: CASSLAIRDRSKTGELFF.

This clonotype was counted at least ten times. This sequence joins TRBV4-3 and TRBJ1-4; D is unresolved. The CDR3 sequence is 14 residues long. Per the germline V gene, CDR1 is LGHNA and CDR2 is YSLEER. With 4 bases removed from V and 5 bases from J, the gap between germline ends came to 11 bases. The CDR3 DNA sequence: TGCGCCAGCAGCCTCGACCTTCCCAATGAAAAACTGTTTTTT. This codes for CASSLDLPNEKLFF.

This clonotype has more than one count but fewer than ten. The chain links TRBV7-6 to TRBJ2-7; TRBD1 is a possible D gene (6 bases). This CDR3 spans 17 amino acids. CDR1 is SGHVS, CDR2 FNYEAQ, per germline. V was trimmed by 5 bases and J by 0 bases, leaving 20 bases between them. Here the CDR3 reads CASSPWDTGPSSYEQYF. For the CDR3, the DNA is TGTGCCAGCAGCCCCTGGGACACGGGGCCTAGCTCCTACGAGCAGTACTTC.

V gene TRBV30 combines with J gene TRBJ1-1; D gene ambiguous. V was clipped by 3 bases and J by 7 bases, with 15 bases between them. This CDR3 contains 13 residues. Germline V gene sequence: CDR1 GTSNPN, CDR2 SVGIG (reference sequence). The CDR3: CAWSPGPRSEAFF. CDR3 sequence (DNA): TGTGCCTGGAGCCCCGGGCCTCGAAGTGAAGCTTTCTTT. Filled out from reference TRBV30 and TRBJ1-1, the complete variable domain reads SQTIHQWPATLVQPVGSPLSLECTVEGTSNPNLYWYRQAAGRGLQLLFYSVGIGQISSEVPQNLSASRPQDRQFILSSKKLLLSDSGFYLCAWSPGPRSEAFFGQGTRLTVV.

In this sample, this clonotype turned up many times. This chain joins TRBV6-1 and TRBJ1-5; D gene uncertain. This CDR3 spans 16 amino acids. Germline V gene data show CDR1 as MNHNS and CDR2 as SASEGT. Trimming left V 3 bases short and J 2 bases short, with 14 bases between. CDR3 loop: CASSELGFYGNQPQHF. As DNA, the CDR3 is TGTGCCAGCAGTGAGCTGGGGTTTTATGGCAATCAGCCCCAGCATTTT.

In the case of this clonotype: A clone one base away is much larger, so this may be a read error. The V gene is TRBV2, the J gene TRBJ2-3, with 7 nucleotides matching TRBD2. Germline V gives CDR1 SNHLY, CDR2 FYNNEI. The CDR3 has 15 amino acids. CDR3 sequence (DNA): TGTGCCAACAGTGGCTCTAGCGGATTCACAGATACGCAGTATTTT. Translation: CANSGSSGFTDTQYF. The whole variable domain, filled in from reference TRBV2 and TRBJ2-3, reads EPEVTQTPSHQVTQMGQEVILRCVPISNHLYFYWYRQILGQKVEFLVSFYNNEISEKSEIFDDQFSVERPDGSNFTLKIRSTKLEDSAMYFCANSGSSGFTDTQYFGPGTRLTVL.

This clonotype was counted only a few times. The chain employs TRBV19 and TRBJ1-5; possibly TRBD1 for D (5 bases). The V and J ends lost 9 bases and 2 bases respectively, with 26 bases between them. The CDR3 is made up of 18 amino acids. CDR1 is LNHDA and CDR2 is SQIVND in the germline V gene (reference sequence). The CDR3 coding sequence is TGTGCCAGCGCACCTCGCCTGCAGGGAGGGATTGGCAATCAGCCCCAGCATTTT. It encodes CASAPRLQGGIGNQPQHF.

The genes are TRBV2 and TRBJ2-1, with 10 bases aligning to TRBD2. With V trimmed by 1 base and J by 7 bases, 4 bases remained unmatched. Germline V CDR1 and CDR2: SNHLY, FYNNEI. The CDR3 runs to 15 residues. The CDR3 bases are TGTGCCAGCAGTGAAGGGGTACTAGCGGGGAATGAGCAGTTCTTC. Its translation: CASSEGVLAGNEQFF. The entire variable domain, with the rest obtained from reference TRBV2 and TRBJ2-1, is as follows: EPEVTQTPSHQVTQMGQEVILRCVPISNHLYFYWYRQILGQKVEFLVSFYNNEISEKSEIFDDQFSVERPDGSNFTLKIRSTKLEDSAMYFCASSEGVLAGNEQFFGPGTRLTVL.

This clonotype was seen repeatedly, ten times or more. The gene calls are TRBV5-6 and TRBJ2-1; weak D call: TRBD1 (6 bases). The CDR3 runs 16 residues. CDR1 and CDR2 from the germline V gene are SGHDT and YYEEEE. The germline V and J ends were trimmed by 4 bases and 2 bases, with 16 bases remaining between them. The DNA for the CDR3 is TGTGCCAGCAGCCAGGACGTGGGGGCTACCTACAATGAGCAGTTCTTC. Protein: CASSQDVGATYNEQFF.

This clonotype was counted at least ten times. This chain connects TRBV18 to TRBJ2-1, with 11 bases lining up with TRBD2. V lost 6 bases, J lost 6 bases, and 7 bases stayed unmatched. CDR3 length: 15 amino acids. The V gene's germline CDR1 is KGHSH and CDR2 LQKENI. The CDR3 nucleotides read TGTGCCAGCTCGCCCCCCGGGACTAGCGGCAATGAGCAGTTCTTC. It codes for CASSPPGTSGNEQFF. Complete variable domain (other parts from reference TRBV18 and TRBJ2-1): NAGVMQNPRHLVRRRGQEARLRCSPMKGHSHVYWYRQLPEEGLKFMVYLQKENIIDESGMPKERFSAEFPKEGPSILRIQQVVRGDSAAYFCASSPPGTSGNEQFFGPGTRLTVL.

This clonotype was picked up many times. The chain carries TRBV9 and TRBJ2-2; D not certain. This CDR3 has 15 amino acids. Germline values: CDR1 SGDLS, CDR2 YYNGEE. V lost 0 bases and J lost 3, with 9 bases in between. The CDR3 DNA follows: TGTGCCAGCAGCGTAGGCAGGAGAGACACCGGGGAGCTGTTTTTT. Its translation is CASSVGRRDTGELFF. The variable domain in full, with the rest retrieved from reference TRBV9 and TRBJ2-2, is DSGVTQTPKHLITATGQRVTLRCSPRSGDLSVYWYQQSLDQGLQFLIQYYNGEERAKGNILERFSAQQFPDLHSELNLSSLELGDSALYFCASSVGRRDTGELFFGEGSRLTVL.

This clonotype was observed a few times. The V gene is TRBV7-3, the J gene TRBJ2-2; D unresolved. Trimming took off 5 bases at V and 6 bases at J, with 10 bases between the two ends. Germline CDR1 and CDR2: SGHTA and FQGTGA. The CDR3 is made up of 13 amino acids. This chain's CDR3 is CASSPTYAGELFF. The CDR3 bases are TGTGCCAGCAGCCCAACGTATGCCGGGGAGCTGTTTTTT.

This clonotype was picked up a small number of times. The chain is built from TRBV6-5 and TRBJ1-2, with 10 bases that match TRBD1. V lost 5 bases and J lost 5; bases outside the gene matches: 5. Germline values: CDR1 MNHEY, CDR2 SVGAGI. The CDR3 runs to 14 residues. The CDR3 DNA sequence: TGTGCCAGCAGTCAGACAGGGGGCGCATATGGCTACACCTTC. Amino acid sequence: CASSQTGGAYGYTF.

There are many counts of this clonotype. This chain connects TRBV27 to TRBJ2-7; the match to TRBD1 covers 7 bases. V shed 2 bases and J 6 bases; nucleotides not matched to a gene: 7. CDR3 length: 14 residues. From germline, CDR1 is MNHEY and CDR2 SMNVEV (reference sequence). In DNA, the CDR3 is TGTGCCAGCAGTTTAACTGTACAGGGGTTCGAGCAGTACTTC. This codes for CASSLTVQGFEQYF.

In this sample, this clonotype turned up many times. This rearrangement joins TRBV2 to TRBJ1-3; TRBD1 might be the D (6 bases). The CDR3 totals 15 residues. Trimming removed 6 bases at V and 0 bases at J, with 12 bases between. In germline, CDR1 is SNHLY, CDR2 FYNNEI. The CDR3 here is CASRRTDSSGNTIYF. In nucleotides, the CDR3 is TGTGCCAGCAGAAGGACAGACAGCTCTGGAAACACCATATATTTT.

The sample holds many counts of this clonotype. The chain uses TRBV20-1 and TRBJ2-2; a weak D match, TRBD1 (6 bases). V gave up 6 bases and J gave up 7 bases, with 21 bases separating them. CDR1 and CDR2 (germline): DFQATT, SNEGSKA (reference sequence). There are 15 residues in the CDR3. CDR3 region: CSALPNWGHGGELFF. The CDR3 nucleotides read TGCAGTGCCCTCCCAAATTGGGGGCATGGCGGGGAGCTGTTTTTT.

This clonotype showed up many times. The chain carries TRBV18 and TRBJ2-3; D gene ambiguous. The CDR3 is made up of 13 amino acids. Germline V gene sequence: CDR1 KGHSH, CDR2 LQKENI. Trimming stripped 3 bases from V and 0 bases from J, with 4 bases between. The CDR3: CASSPSSTDTQYF. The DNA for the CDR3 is TGTGCCAGCTCACCGTCTAGCACAGATACGCAGTATTTT.

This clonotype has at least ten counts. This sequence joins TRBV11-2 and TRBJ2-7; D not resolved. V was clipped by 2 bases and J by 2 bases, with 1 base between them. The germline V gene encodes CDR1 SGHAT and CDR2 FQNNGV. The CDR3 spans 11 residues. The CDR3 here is CASSLTYEQYF. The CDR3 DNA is TGTGCCAGCAGCTTAACCTACGAGCAGTACTTC.

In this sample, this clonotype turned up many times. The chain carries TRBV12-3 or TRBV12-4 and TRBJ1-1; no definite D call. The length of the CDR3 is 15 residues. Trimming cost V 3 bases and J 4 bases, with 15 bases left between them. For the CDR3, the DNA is TGTGCCAGCAGTTTGCGGCAGTCTTCGGGCACTGAAGCTTTCTTT. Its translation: CASSLRQSSGTEAFF.